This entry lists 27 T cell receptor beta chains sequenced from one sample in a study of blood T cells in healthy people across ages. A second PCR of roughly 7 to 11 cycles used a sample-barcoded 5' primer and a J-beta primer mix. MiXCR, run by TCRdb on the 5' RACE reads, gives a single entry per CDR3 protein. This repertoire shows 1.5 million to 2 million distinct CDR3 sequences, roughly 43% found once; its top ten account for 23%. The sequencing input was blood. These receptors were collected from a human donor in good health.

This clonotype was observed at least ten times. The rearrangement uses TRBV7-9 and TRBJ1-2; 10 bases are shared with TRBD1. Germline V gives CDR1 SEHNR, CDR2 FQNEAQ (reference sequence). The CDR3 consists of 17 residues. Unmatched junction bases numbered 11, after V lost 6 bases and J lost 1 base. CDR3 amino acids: CASRRSTGGLLNYGYTF. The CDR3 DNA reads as TGTGCCAGCAGGCGGTCGACAGGGGGCCTCCTTAACTATGGCTACACCTTC.

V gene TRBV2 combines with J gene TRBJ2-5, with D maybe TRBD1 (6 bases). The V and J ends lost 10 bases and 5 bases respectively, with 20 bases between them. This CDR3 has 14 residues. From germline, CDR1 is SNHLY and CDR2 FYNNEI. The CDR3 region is CATTPRFQGETQYF. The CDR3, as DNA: TGTGCCACCACCCCACGGTTTCAGGGGGAGACCCAGTACTTC.

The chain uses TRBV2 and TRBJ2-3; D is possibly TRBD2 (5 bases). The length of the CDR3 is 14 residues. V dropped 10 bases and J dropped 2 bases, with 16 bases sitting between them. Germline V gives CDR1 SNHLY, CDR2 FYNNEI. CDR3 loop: CANREDLSTDTQYF. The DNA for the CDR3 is TGTGCCAACCGCGAGGACTTATCCACAGATACGCAGTATTTT.

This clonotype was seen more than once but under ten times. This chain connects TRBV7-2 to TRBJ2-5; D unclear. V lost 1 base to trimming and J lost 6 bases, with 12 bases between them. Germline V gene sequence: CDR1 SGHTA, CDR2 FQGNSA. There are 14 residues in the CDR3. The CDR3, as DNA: TGTGCCAGCAGCTTAGACAGCCATTCTAAGACCCAGTACTTC. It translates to CASSLDSHSKTQYF.

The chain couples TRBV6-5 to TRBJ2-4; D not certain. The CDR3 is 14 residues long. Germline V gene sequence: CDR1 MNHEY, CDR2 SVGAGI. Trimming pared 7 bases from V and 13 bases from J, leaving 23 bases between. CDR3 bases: TGTGCCAGCAAACCCCCTGGAAGACGGGCAGAGCAGTACTTC. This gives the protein CASKPPGRRAEQYF.

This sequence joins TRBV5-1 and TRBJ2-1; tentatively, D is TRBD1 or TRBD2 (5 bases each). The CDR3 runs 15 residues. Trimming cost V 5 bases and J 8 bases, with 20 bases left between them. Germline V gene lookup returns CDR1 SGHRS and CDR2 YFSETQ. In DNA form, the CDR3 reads TGCGCCAGCAGGACGGGACGCAACTTGTGGGATGAGCAGTTCTTC. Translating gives CASRTGRNLWDEQFF.

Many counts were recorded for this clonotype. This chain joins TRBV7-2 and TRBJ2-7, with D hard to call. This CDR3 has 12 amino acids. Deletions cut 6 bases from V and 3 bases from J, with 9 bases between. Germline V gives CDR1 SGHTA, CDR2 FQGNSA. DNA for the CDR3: TGTGCCAGCAGTGTTAATAGCTACGAGCAGTACTTC. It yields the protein CASSVNSYEQYF. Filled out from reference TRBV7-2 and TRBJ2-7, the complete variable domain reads GAGVSQSPSNKVTEKGKDVELRCDPISGHTALYWYRQSLGQGLEFLIYFQGNSAPDKSGLPSDRFSAERTGGSVSTLTIQRTQQEDSAVYLCASSVNSYEQYFGPGTRLTVT.

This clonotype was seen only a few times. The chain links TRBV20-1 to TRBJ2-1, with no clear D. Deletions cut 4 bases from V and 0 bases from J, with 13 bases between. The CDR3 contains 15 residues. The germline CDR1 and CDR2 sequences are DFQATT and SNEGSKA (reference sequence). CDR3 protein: CSAIPNTISYNEQFF. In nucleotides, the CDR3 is TGCAGTGCTATCCCGAACACTATCTCCTACAATGAGCAGTTCTTC.

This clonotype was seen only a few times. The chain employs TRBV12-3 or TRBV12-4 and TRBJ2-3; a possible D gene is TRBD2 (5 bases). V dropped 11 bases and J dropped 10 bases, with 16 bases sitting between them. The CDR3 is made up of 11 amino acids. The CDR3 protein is CACGSRQAQYF. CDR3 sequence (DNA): TGTGCCTGTGGGAGTCGCCAAGCGCAGTATTTT.

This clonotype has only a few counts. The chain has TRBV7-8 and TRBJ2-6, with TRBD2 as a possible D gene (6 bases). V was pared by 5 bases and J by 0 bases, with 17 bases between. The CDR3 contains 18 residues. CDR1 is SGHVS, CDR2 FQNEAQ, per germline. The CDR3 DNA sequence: TGTGCCAGCAGCCCGGCGGAGGGCCCTTACTCTGGGGCCAACGTCCTGACTTTC. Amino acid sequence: CASSPAEGPYSGANVLTF.

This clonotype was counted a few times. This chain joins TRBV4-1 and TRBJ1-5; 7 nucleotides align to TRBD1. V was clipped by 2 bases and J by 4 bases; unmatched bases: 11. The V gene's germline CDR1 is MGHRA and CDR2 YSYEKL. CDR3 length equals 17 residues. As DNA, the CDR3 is TGCGCCAGCAGCCAACGACAGGGACCTGGATGGAATCAGCCCCAGCATTTT. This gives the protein CASSQRQGPGWNQPQHF.

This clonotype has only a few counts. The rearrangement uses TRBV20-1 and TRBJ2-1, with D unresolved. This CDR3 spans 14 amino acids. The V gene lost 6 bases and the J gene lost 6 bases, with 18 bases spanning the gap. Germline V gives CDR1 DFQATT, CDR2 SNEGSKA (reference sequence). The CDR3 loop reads CSALDGKATNEQFF. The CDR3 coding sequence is TGCAGTGCCCTAGACGGCAAGGCCACCAATGAGCAGTTCTTC.

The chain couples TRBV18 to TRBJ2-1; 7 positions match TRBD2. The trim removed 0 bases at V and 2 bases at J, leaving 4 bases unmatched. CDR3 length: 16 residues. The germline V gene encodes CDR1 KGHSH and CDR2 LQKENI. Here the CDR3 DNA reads TGTGCCAGCTCACCACCGGTGCGGGGGACCTACAATGAGCAGTTCTTC. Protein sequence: CASSPPVRGTYNEQFF.

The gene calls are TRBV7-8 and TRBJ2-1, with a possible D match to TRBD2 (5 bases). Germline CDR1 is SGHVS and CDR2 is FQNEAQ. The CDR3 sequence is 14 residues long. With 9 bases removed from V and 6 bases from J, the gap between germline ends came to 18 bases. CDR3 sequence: CASSPSRLINEQFF. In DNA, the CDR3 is TGTGCCAGTTCCCCTAGCAGGCTAATCAATGAGCAGTTCTTC.

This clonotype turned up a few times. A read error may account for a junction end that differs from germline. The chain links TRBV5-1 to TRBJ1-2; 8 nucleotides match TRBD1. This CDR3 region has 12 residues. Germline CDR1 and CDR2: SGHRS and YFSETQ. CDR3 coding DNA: TGCCCCAGCACCGGGACAGGCGATGGCTACACCTTC. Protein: CPSTGTGDGYTF.

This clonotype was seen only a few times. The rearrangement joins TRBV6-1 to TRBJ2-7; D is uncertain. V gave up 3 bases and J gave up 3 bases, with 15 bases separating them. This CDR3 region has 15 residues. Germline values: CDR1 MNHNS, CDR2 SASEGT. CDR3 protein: CASSEGRSVGYEQYF. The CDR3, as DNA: TGTGCCAGCAGTGAGGGCAGGAGTGTTGGCTACGAGCAGTACTTC.

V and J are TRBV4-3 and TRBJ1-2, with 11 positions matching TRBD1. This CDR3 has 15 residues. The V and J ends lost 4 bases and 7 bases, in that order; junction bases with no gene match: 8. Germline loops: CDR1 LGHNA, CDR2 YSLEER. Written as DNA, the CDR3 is TGCGCCAGCAGCCCCTTCGGGACAGGGGGAGGTGGCTACACCTTC. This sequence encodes CASSPFGTGGGGYTF.

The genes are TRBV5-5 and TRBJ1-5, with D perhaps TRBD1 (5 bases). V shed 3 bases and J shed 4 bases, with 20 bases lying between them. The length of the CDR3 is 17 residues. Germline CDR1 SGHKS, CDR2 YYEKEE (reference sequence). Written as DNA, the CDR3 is TGTGCCAGCAGCTCGTCACGACCCGGGACGGATAATCAGCCCCAGCATTTT. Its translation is CASSSSRPGTDNQPQHF.

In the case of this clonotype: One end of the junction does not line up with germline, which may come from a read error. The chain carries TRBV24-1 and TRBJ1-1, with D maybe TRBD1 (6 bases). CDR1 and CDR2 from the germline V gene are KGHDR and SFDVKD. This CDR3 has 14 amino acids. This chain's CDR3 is CATSEGHLNTKAFF. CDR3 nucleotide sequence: TGTGCCACCAGTGAGGGACATTTGAACACTAAAGCTTTCTTT.

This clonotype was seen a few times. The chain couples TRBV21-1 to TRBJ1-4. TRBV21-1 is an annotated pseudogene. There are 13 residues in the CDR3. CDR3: CASSKVTTEKLFF. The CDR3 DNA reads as TGTGCCAGCAGCAAAGTGACAACAGAAAAACTGTTTTTT.

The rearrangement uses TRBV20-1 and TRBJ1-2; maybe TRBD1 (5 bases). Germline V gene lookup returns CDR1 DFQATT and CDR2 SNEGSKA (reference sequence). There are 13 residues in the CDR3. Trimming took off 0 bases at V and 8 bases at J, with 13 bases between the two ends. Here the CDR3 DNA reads TGCAGTGCTAGAGATCGGGGCTGGGGCGGCTACACCTTC. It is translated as CSARDRGWGGYTF.

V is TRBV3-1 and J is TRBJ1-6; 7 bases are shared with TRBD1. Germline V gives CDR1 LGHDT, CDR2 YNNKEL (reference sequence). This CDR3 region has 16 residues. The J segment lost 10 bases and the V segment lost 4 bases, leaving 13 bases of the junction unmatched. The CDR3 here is CASSPRTNRGSSPLHF. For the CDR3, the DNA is TGTGCCAGCAGCCCTCGCACGAACAGGGGCTCCTCACCCCTCCACTTT.

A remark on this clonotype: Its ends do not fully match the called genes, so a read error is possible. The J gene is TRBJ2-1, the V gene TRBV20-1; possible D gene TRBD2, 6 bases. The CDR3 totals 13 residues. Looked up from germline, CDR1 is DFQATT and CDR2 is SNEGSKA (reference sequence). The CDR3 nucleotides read TGCAGTACTAGCCTCTGGGGAGGAAATGAGCAGTTCTTC. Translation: CSTSLWGGNEQFF.

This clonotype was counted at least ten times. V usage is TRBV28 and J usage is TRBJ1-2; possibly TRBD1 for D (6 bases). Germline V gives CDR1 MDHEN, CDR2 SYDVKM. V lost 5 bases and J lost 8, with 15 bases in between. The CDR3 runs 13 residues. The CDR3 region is CASSQYKGGGYTF. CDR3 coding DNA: TGTGCCAGCAGTCAGTATAAGGGGGGCGGCTACACCTTC.

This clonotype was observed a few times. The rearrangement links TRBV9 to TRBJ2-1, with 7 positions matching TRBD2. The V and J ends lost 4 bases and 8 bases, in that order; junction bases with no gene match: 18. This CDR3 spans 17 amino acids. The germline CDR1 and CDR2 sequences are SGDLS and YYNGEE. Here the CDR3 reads CASSLRPSGSTIYEQFF. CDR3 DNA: TGTGCCAGCAGCCTCCGGCCTAGCGGCTCTACAATCTATGAGCAGTTCTTC.

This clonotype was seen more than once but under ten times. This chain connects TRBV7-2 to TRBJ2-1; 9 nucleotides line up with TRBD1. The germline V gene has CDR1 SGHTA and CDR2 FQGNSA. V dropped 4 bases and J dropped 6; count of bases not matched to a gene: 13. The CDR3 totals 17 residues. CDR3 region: CASSSPLGQGLGNEQFF. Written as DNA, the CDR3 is TGTGCCAGCAGCTCACCGTTAGGACAGGGGCTTGGCAATGAGCAGTTCTTC.

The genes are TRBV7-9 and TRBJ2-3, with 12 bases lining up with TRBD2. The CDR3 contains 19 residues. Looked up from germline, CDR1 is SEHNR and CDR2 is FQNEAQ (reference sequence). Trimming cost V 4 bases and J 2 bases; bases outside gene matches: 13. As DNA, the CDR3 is TGTGCCAGCAGCTCCTTCCCTAGCGGGGGGGCGAGGAACACAGATACGCAGTATTTT. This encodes CASSSFPSGGARNTDTQYF. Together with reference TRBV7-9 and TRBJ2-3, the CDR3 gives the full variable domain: DTGVSQNPRHKITKRGQNVTFRCDPISEHNRLYWYRQTLGQGPEFLTYFQNEAQLEKSRLLSDRFSAERPKGSFSTLEIQRTEQGDSAMYLCASSSFPSGGARNTDTQYFGPGTRLTVL.